These 10 T cell receptor beta chains share one sample of origin, sequenced in a study of T-cell memory formation after mild COVID-19. TCRdb reanalysed the 5' RACE reads using MiXCR and keeps one entry per CDR3 protein. The sample lists around 300,000 distinct CDR3 sequences, roughly 13% occurring once. What was sequenced was PBMCs or a T cell subset sorted from them (not recorded which). These receptors originate from a man aged 18 to 30 who had mild COVID-19 (a few samples of this study predate the infection). Cell type and time point are not known.

The V call is TRBV15, the J call TRBJ1-4; 10 bases fit TRBD1. CDR1 and CDR2 (germline): LNHNV, YYDKDF (reference sequence). V lost 2 bases and J lost 5; bases outside the gene matches: 2. The CDR3 totals 15 residues. CDR3 amino acids: CATSRPDRGNEKLFF. The DNA for the CDR3 is TGTGCCACCAGCAGACCGGACAGGGGGAATGAAAAACTGTTTTTT.

This clonotype was counted many times. The chain recombines TRBV25-1 with TRBJ2-1; D may be TRBD1 (7 bases). The germline CDR1 and CDR2 sequences are MGHDK and SYGVNS. The V end lost 3 bases, the J end lost 8 bases, and 14 bases lay between the germline ends. This CDR3 has 14 amino acids. CDR3 sequence reads: CASSDQGGGDEQFF. The CDR3 DNA sequence: TGTGCCAGCAGTGACCAAGGAGGGGGCGATGAGCAGTTCTTC.

This clonotype has a handful of counts. The genes are TRBV7-9 and TRBJ1-4, with D perhaps matching TRBD1 (5 bases). V was shortened by 0 bases and J by 7 bases, with 12 bases between the two germline ends. CDR1 and CDR2 from the germline V gene are SEHNR and FQNEAQ (reference sequence). The CDR3 has 15 residues. CDR3 in DNA: TGTGCCAGCAGCTTAGCACTGGACAACGGTGAAAAACTGTTTTTT. Encoded protein: CASSLALDNGEKLFF.

This clonotype was seen only a few times. V is TRBV24-1 and J is TRBJ2-3; weak D call: TRBD2 (7 bases). V was cut by 4 bases and J by 5 bases, with 12 bases left in between. CDR1 is KGHDR and CDR2 is SFDVKD in the germline V gene. This CDR3 region has 14 residues. The DNA of the CDR3 is TGTGCCACCAGTGACGGGGGGCCGGGAGATACGCAGTATTTT. This codes for CATSDGGPGDTQYF.

The rearrangement joins TRBV13 to TRBJ2-7; 9 bases are shared with TRBD2. Germline assignment: CDR1 PRHDT and CDR2 FYEKMQ (reference sequence). Trimming removed 4 bases from V and 0 bases from J; junction bases left unmatched: 4. CDR3 size: 15 residues. The CDR3 sequence is CASSSASGTSYEQYF. The CDR3 bases are TGTGCCAGCAGCTCAGCTAGCGGGACCTCCTACGAGCAGTACTTC.

The chain links TRBV6-6 to TRBJ2-7; D unclear. V lost 5 bases and J lost 0, with 8 bases in between. CDR1 is MNHNY and CDR2 is SVGAGI in the germline V gene (reference sequence). This CDR3 spans 13 amino acids. The CDR3 spells CASSPRSSYEQYV. In DNA form, the CDR3 reads TGTGCCAGCAGTCCCCGAAGCTCCTACGAGCAGTACGTC.

J is TRBJ2-3 and V is TRBV3-1; D might be TRBD2 (6 bases). CDR3 length equals 14 residues. Germline V gene data show CDR1 as LGHDT and CDR2 as YNNKEL (reference sequence). The V and J ends lost 3 bases and 8 bases respectively, with 15 bases between them. The DNA for the CDR3 is TGTGCCAGCAGCCAGAGACTAGGTGGCGGTACGCAGTATTTT. Translating gives CASSQRLGGGTQYF.

This clonotype has more than one count but fewer than ten. The chain carries TRBV12-3 or TRBV12-4 and TRBJ2-7; TRBD2 is a possible D gene (6 bases). Trimming left V 6 bases short and J 2 bases short, with 14 bases between. CDR3 length: 14 residues. DNA for the CDR3: TGTGCCAGCAGCCTGGGGGGAGGAACCTACGAGCAGTACTTC. Translated: CASSLGGGTYEQYF.

This chain uses TRBV25-1 with TRBJ1-2; D is undetermined. The germline V gene encodes CDR1 MGHDK and CDR2 SYGVNS. The length of the CDR3 is 13 residues. V lost 2 bases and J lost 4, with 8 bases in between. The CDR3 DNA follows: TGTGCCAGCAGTGAAAACCTTTTCTATGGCTACACCTTC. Translated: CASSENLFYGYTF.

This clonotype was observed many times. The CDR3: CASSQDGNWQGEKLFF. As DNA, the CDR3 is TGTGCCAGCAGCCAAGATGGGAACTGGCAGGGAGAAAAACTGTTTTTT. This chain uses TRBV4-2 with TRBJ1-4; D perhaps matches TRBD1 (5 bases). V was pared by 0 bases and J by 8 bases, with 16 bases between. This CDR3 spans 16 amino acids. Germline V gene sequence: CDR1 LGHNA, CDR2 YNFKEQ.